The rows below give T cell receptor beta chains drawn from one sample of a study of a mutant IDH1 vaccine in newly diagnosed glioma. These receptors have no identified antigens. The method was immunoSEQ multiplex PCR; TCRdb's version includes in-frame clones alone and lacks a portion of them. The repertoire holds tens of thousands of clones, with 70% to 85% as singletons. The specimen was PBMCs, collected from a glioma patient whose treatment included an IDH1 peptide vaccine. These TCRs come from a woman younger than 45 with glioma. Some clones in this sample may be carry-over from other donors' samples. CDR3s include the opening cysteine and the closing phenylalanine or tryptophan. The D gene is left open where the match is weak. Only part of the rows carry a size: once, few, many, or a class if the clone is expanded.

j_call	d_call	v_call	clone_size	cdr3_aa	cdr3_nt
TRBJ2-1	.	TRBV15	.	CATSREKPFFSYNEQFF	TGTGCCACCAGCAGAGAAAAGCCCTTCTTCTCCTACAATGAGCAGTTCTTC
TRBJ1-5	TRBD1	TRBV19	.	CASRRTGGEQPQHF	TGTGCCAGTAGACGGACAGGGGGGGAACAGCCCCAGCATTTT
TRBJ2-7	.	TRBV7-3	.	CASRAEPGYYYEQYF	TGTGCCAGCAGGGCTGAGCCTGGCTACTACTACGAGCAGTACTTC
TRBJ1-1	.	TRBV4-2	.	CASSQPDSTEAFF	TGTGCCAGCAGCCAACCTGACAGCACTGAAGCTTTCTTT
TRBJ2-7	.	TRBV11-2	.	CASSSPRLLAKQGPRYF	TGTGCCAGCAGCTCGCCCCGGCTTCTGGCCAAACAGGGCCCTCGGTACTTC
TRBJ1-4	.	TRBV5-4	.	CASSLAGKGGEKLFF	TGTGCCAGCAGCTTGGCGGGGAAGGGCGGAGAAAAACTGTTTTTT
TRBJ1-1	.	TRBV9	once	CASSVEGGTEAFF	TGTGCCAGCAGCGTAGAGGGGGGGACTGAAGCTTTCTTT
TRBJ2-7	.	TRBV7-9	.	CASSLSYEQYF	TGTGCCAGCAGCTTATCCTACGAGCAGTACTTC
TRBJ2-7	TRBD2	TRBV7-2	.	CASSSTSGGPYEQYF	TGTGCCAGCAGCTCGACTAGCGGGGGCCCCTACGAGCAGTACTTC
TRBJ2-1	TRBD1	TRBV29-1	.	CSVEQDRAFSYNEQFF	TGCAGCGTTGAACAAGACAGGGCCTTTTCCTACAATGAGCAGTTCTTC
TRBJ2-7	TRBD1	TRBV30	.	CAWSWTGGGYEQYF	TGTGCCTGGAGTTGGACAGGGGGCGGCTACGAGCAGTACTTC
TRBJ2-7	.	TRBV5-5	.	CASAVTTYEQYF	TGTGCCAGCGCAGTGACAACCTACGAGCAGTACTTC
TRBJ2-3	.	TRBV19	once	CASSINGWASTDTQYF	TGTGCCAGTAGTATAAACGGTTGGGCCAGCACAGATACGCAGTATTTT
TRBJ1-1	.	TRBV7-9	.	CASSLDRGGAFF	TGTGCCAGCAGCTTAGATAGGGGGGGAGCTTTCTTT
TRBJ1-2	.	TRBV7-9	once	CASSSGPRDDYGYTF	TGTGCCAGCAGCTCAGGCCCGAGGGATGACTATGGCTACACCTTC
TRBJ2-2	.	TRBV6-1	.	CASLNPGKNTGELFF	TGTGCCAGTTTAAATCCAGGGAAGAACACCGGGGAGCTGTTTTTT
TRBJ1-1	.	TRBV27	.	CASSPLQDPEAFF	TGTGCCAGCAGTCCCCTACAGGACCCTGAAGCTTTCTTT
TRBJ2-7	TRBD2	TRBV6-5	.	CATSGTSDEQYF	TGTGCCACCTCCGGGACTAGCGACGAGCAGTACTTC
TRBJ1-5	.	TRBV4-1	.	CASSQDRGWSNQPQHF	TGCGCCAGCAGCCAAGATCGGGGATGGAGCAATCAGCCCCAGCATTTT
TRBJ1-2	TRBD1	TRBV28	.	CASRLDRAYGYTF	TGTGCCAGCAGACTCGACAGGGCCTATGGCTACACCTTC